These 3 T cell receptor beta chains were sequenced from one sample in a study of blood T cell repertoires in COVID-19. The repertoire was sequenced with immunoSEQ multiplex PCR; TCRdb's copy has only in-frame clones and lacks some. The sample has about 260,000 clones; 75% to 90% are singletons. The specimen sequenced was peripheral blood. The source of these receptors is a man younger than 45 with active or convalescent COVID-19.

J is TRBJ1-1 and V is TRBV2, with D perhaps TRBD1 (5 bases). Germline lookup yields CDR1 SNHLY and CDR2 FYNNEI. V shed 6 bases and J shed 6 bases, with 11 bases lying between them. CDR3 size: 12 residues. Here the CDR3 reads CASSFRQSEAFF. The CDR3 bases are TGTGCCAGCAGCTTTAGACAGTCTGAAGCTTTCTTT.

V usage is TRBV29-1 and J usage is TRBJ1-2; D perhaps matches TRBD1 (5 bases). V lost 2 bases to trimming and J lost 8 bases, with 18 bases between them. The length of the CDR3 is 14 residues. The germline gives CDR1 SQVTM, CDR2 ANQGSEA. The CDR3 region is CSVENEGREGGYTF. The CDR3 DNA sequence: TGCAGCGTTGAAAACGAGGGGAGGGAAGGCGGCTACACCTTC.

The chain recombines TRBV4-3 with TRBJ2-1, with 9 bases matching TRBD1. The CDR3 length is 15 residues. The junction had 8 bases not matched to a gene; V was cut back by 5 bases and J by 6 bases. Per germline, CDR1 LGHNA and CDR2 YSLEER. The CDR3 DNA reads TGCGCCAGCAGCTCGGGACAGGGAGTTCGCAATGAGCAGTTCTTC. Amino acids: CASSSGQGVRNEQFF.